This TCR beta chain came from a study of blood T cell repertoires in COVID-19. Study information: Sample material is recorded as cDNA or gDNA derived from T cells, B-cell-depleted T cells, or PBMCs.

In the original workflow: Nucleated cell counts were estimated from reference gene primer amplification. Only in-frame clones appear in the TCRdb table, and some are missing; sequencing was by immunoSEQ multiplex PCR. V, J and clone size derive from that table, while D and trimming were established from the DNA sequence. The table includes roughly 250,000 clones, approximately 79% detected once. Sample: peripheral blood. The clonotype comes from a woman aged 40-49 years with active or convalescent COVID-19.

The CDR3 reads CASRTGTGVEKLFF. The CDR3 DNA reads TGCGCCAGCAGAACCGGGACAGGGGTTGAAAAACTGTTTTTT. The V and J genes are TRBV5-1 and TRBJ1-4; the match to TRBD1 covers 10 bases. Germline CDR1 SGHRS, CDR2 YFSETQ. This CDR3 comprises 14 residues. J gave up 7 bases and V 5 bases, and 5 bases lay outside the gene matches.